The rows below give T cell receptor beta chains drawn from one sample of a study of OX40 agonist ivuxolimab in advanced cancers. Method: immunoSEQ multiplex PCR; TCRdb's copy keeps in-frame clones and lacks some. Of approximately 92,000 clones in the sample, roughly 94% were seen once. Here the sequenced sample was CD4+ or CD8+ T cells sorted from blood, taken in a trial of the OX40 agonist ivuxolimab. All receptors derive from an adult with an advanced solid tumor such as melanoma, head and neck, liver or kidney cancer. The CDR3 runs from the conserved cysteine through the conserved F or W. The D gene is left open where the match is weak. For some rows the clone size is stated as once, few or many, or as a class when expanded; others skip it.

size	V	D	J	CDR3	DNA
NA	TRBV5-5	NA	TRBJ2-3	CASSFQGYGSDTQYF	TGTGCCAGCAGCTTCCAGGGATATGGTTCAGATACGCAGTATTTT
NA	TRBV27	TRBD1	TRBJ1-5	CASSPKQGQPQHF	TGTGCCAGCAGTCCCAAACAGGGGCAGCCCCAGCATTTT
NA	TRBV7-9	NA	TRBJ2-7	CASSLPGPSYEQYF	TGTGCCAGCAGCCTTCCGGGACCTTCCTACGAGCAGTACTTC
NA	TRBV4-1	NA	TRBJ1-2	CASSQDSLRGGYGYTF	TGCGCCAGCAGCCAAGATTCGTTGCGAGGGGGATATGGCTACACCTTC
NA	TRBV6-1	NA	TRBJ1-1	CASSPTVNTEAFF	TGTGCCAGCAGCCCGACAGTGAACACTGAAGCTTTCTTT
few	TRBV18	NA	TRBJ2-1	CASSPPLRYNEQFF	TGTGCCAGCTCACCACCCCTTAGGTACAATGAGCAGTTCTTC
NA	TRBV7-2	NA	TRBJ1-5	CASSLGMRDQPQHF	TGTGCCAGCAGCTTAGGTATGAGGGATCAGCCCCAGCATTTT
once	TRBV7-6	NA	TRBJ1-5	CASSTQTGGINQPQHF	TGTGCCAGCAGCACCCAGACAGGCGGAATCAATCAGCCCCAGCATTTT
NA	TRBV18	NA	TRBJ2-7	CASSHRDRPYEQYF	TGTGCCAGCTCACACCGGGACCGCCCCTACGAGCAGTACTTC
NA	TRBV9	TRBD1	TRBJ2-2	CASSARDSRNTGELFF	TGTGCCAGCAGCGCCCGGGACAGCCGAAACACCGGGGAGCTGTTTTTT
NA	TRBV4-1	NA	TRBJ1-1	CASSQGFFSVGGNTEAFF	TGCGCCAGCAGCCAAGGATTTTTTAGTGTGGGGGGGAACACTGAAGCTTTCTTT
once	TRBV19	NA	TRBJ2-2	CASRPLAGRTGELFF	TGTGCCAGTAGGCCCTTGGCGGGTCGAACCGGGGAGCTGTTTTTT
NA	TRBV5-1	TRBD1	TRBJ2-7	CASSFLTGTYEQYF	TGCGCCAGCAGCTTCCTGACAGGGACCTACGAGCAGTACTTC
few	TRBV10-3	TRBD1	TRBJ1-1	CAGQGQMNTEAFF	TGTGCCGGACAGGGGCAGATGAACACTGAAGCTTTCTTT